This TCR beta chain emerged from a study of T-cell reconstitution after alpha-beta-depleted transplantation in children. Study findings and constraints: The origin of high day-60 TCRbeta diversity in some patients lay in surviving recipient T cells and thymic progenitors. Alpha-beta T cells present about two months after transplant were reported to originate from several hundred expanded graft clones. The authors attributed T-cell counts and diversity one year after transplant mostly to newly produced T cells.

The CDR3 contains 13 residues. Germline-derived CDR1 and CDR2 are SQVTM and ANQGSEA. The J segment lost 1 base and the V segment lost 6 bases, leaving 2 bases of the junction unmatched. This clonotype was counted at least ten times. Its specificity is unknown. The authors prepared the TCRbeta library with unique molecular identifiers. TCRdb re-analysed the PCR reads in MiXCR, keeping a single row per CDR3 protein. The data show about 350,000 distinct CDR3 sequences, about 17% seen once. The specimen comprised PBMCs, mostly from graft donor cells, sampled 360 days after TCRalphabeta/CD19-depleted stem cell transplant. V usage is TRBV29-1 and J usage is TRBJ2-1, with 8 bases lining up with TRBD2. This clonotype was obtained from a male patient between 2 and 15 years old who had a stem cell transplant for acute lymphoblastic leukemia, so the T cells may come from the graft donor. This chain's CDR3 is CSVAGDSYNEQFF. The CDR3, as DNA: TGCAGCGTAGCGGGAGATTCCTACAATGAGCAGTTCTTC.